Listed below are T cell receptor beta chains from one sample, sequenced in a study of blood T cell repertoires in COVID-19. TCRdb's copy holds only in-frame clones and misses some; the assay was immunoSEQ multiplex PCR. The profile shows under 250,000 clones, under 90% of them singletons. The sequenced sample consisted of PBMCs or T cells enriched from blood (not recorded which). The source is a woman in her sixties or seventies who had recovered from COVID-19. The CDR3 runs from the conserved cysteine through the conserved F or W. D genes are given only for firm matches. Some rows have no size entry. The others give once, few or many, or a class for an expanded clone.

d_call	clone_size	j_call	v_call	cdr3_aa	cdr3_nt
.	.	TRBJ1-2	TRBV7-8	CASSPKGQNYGYTF	TGTGCCAGCAGCCCCAAAGGACAGAACTATGGCTACACCTTC
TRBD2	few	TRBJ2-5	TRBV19	CASTPGRGGETQYF	TGTGCCAGTACCCCAGGGAGGGGCGGTGAGACCCAGTACTTC
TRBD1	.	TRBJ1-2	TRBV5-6	CASSPAPDRDFNYGYTF	TGTGCCAGCAGCCCGGCTCCGGACAGGGACTTTAACTATGGCTACACCTTC
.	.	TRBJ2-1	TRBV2	CASSLGPAGNEQFF	TGTGCCAGCAGCCTCGGGCCCGCGGGTAATGAGCAGTTCTTC
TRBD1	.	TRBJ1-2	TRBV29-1	CSVGQGRGYTF	TGCAGCGTAGGACAGGGTCGAGGCTACACCTTC
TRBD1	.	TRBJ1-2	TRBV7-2	CASSLGQGIGNGYTF	TGTGCCAGCAGCTTAGGACAGGGAATAGGTAATGGCTACACCTTC
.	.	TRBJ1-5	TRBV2	CASSGPTGNQPQHF	TGTGCCAGCAGTGGCCCGACTGGGAATCAGCCCCAGCATTTT
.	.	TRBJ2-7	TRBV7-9	CASSLVGRNYEQYF	TGTGCCAGCAGCTTAGTCGGCAGGAACTACGAGCAGTACTTC
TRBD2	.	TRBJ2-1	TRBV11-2	CASSFPLAGAPARGEQFF	TGTGCCAGCAGCTTCCCACTAGCGGGAGCCCCGGCAAGAGGCGAGCAGTTCTTC
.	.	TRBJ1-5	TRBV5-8	CASSFRGQPQHF	TGTGCCAGCAGCTTCAGAGGACAGCCCCAGCATTTT
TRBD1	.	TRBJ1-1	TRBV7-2	CASSLRGQGAGNTEAFF	TGTGCCAGCAGCTTACGGGGACAGGGGGCGGGGAACACTGAAGCTTTCTTT
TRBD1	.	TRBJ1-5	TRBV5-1	CASSLAGTGGEPQHF	TGCGCCAGCAGCTTGGCCGGGACAGGGGGCGAGCCCCAGCATTTT
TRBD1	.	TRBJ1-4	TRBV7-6	CASSFDRVAEKLFF	TGTGCCAGCAGCTTCGACAGGGTTGCGGAAAAACTGTTTTTT
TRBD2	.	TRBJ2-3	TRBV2	CASSQREGLGDTQYF	TGTGCCAGCAGCCAGCGGGAGGGCCTTGGAGATACGCAGTATTTT
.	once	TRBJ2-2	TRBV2	CASRRWQDTGELFF	TGTGCCAGCAGAAGATGGCAGGACACCGGGGAGCTGTTTTTT
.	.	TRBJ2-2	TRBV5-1	CASSLEQGRTGELFF	TGCGCCAGCAGCTTGGAGCAGGGTAGGACCGGGGAGCTGTTTTTT
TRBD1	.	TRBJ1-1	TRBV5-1	CASGMGQGNTEAFF	TGCGCCAGCGGCATGGGACAGGGGAACACTGAAGCTTTCTTT
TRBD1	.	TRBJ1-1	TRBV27	CASSNRGGNTEAFF	TGTGCCAGCAGTAACAGGGGAGGGAACACTGAAGCTTTCTTT
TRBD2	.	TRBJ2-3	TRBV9	CASSVAAAGGVTQYF	TGTGCCAGCAGCGTAGCCGCTGCCGGGGGGGTTACGCAGTATTTT
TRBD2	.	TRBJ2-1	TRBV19	CASSLAGGGYSYNEQFF	TGTGCCAGTAGTTTAGCGGGGGGCGGGTATTCCTACAATGAGCAGTTCTTC
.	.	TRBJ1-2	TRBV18	CASSPRTESYTF	TGTGCCAGCTCACCACGGACAGAGTCCTACACCTTC
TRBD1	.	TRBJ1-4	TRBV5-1	CASSLGKGQGSNEKLFF	TGCGCCAGCAGCTTGGGAAAAGGACAGGGCTCAAATGAAAAACTGTTTTTT
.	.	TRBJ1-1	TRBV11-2	CASSLWGLTNTEAFF	TGTGCCAGCAGCTTATGGGGGCTGACGAACACTGAAGCTTTCTTT
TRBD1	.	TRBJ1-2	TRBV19	CASSPGQVGYGYTF	TGTGCCAGTAGTCCCGGACAGGTTGGCTATGGCTACACCTTC
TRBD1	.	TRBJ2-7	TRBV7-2	CASSTTRDRGYEQYF	TGTGCCAGCAGCACAACCCGGGACAGGGGGTACGAGCAGTACTTC
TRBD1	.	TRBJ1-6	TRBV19	CASSQRTGMDSPLHF	TGTGCCAGTAGTCAAAGGACAGGGATGGATTCACCCCTCCACTTT
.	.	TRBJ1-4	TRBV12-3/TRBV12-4	CASAGGVSEKLFF	TGTGCCAGCGCGGGGGGCGTGTCGGAAAAACTGTTTTTT
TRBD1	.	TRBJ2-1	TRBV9	CASSVSGTGNNEQFF	TGTGCCAGCAGCGTTTCCGGGACAGGGAACAATGAGCAGTTCTTC
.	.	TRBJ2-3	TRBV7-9	CASSLSPGIDTQYF	TGTGCCAGCAGCTTGAGCCCAGGGATTGATACGCAGTATTTT
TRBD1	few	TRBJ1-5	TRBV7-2	CASSLGQGGSQPQHF	TGTGCCAGCAGCTTAGGACAGGGGGGGTCTCAGCCCCAGCATTTT
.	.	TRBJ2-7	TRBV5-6	CASSLVQGRANF	TGTGCCAGCAGCTTGGTACAGGGTCGGGCAAACTTC
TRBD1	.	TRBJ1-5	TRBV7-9	CASKKGTGFNQPQHF	TGTGCCAGTAAGAAGGGGACAGGGTTCAATCAGCCCCAGCATTTT
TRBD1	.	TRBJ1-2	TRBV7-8	CASSLVQGVNYGYTF	TGTGCCAGCAGCTTAGTTCAGGGGGTTAACTATGGCTACACCTTC
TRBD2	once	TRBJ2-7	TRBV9	CASSPPSGGKLYEQYF	TGTGCCAGCAGCCCTCCATCGGGGGGGAAGCTCTACGAGCAGTACTTC
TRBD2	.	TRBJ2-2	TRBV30	CACSSGRFNGELFF	TGTGCCTGCTCTAGCGGGAGATTTAACGGGGAGCTGTTTTTT
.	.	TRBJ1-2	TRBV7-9	CASSLDPERSEGYTF	TGTGCCAGCAGCTTAGACCCGGAGCGAAGCGAGGGCTACACCTTC
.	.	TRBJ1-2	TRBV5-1	CASSLGREGVYRYGYTF	TGCGCCAGCAGCTTGGGGAGGGAAGGAGTGTATCGTTATGGCTACACCTTC
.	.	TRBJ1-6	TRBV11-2	CASSLDPGVSPLHF	TGTGCCAGCAGCTTAGATCCGGGGGTTTCACCCCTCCACTTT
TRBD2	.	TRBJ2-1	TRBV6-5	CASSFTGLAGGREQFF	TGTGCCAGCAGTTTCACCGGACTAGCGGGGGGGCGTGAGCAGTTCTTC
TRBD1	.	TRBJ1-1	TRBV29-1	CSVAQGARNTEAFF	TGCAGCGTTGCACAGGGGGCCAGGAACACTGAAGCTTTCTTT
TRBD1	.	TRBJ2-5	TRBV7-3	CASSPDRVGETQYF	TGTGCCAGCAGCCCTGACAGGGTTGGTGAGACCCAGTACTTC
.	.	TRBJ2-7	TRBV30	CAWSLRNSRTYEQYF	TGTGCCTGGAGCCTTAGGAACAGCAGAACCTACGAGCAGTACTTC
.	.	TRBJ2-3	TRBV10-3	CAISESTGTQADTQYF	TGTGCCATCAGTGAGTCGACCGGGACTCAGGCAGATACGCAGTATTTT
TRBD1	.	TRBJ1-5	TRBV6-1	CASSAGQGGKNGNQPQHF	TGTGCCAGCAGTGCTGGACAGGGTGGAAAAAATGGCAATCAGCCCCAGCATTTT
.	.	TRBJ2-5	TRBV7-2	CASSLMPSVETQYF	TGTGCCAGCAGCTTGATGCCTAGCGTAGAGACCCAGTACTTC